This record concerns one TCR beta chain sequence. What it recognizes is unknown. This sample was taken from a study of CD8+CD57+ T cells in acquired aplastic anemia. Study conclusions and caveats: In CD8+ cells, Simpson's diversity showed no significant difference between patients and controls.

Looked up from germline, CDR1 is SGHTA and CDR2 is FQGTGA. Trimming stripped 2 bases from V and 4 bases from J, with 15 bases between. The CDR3 consists of 15 residues. Using genomic DNA as the template, TCR beta VDJ and CDR3 profiling was carried out. TCRdb recomputed calls from the reads with MiXCR, one row per CDR3 protein. The profile covers 150,000 to 200,000 distinct CDR3 sequences, with around half appearing a single time and 2.5% to 3.5% taken by the ten largest. Patients included in sequencing had previously demonstrated CD8+CD57+ cell expansion by flow cytometry. At the time of blood sampling, patients had not yet received any therapy.

The receptor's source is a human donor with aplastic anemia. The V call is TRBV7-3, the J call TRBJ2-7; D might be TRBD2 (5 bases). Sequencing was done on a sample of sorted CD4+, CD8+, or CD8+CD57+ T cells (not recorded which) from PBMCs. The CDR3 DNA reads as TGTGCCAGCAGCTTAGGTGGAGAGGGCTGTTACGAGCAGTACTTC. Its translation is CASSLGGEGCYEQYF.